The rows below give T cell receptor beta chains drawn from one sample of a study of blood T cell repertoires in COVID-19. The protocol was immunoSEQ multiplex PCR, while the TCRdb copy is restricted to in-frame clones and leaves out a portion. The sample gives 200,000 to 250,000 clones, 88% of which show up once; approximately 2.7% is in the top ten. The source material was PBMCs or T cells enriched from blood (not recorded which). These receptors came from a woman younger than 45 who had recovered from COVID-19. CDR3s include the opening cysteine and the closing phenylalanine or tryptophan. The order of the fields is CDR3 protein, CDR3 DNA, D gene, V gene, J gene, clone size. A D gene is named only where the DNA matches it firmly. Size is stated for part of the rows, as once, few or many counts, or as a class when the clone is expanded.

CASSPDREAFF	TGTGCCAGTTCCCCGGACAGAGAAGCTTTCTTT	NA	TRBV12-3/TRBV12-4	TRBJ1-1	NA
CASSQETGTEGGSWSPLHF	TGTGCCAGCAGCCAAGAAACAGGGACAGAGGGAGGTAGTTGGTCACCCCTCCACTTT	TRBD1	TRBV3-1/TRBV3-2	TRBJ1-6	NA
CASSLGPRGVNTEAFF	TGTGCCAGCAGTCTTGGGCCCAGGGGGGTGAACACTGAAGCTTTCTTT	TRBD1	TRBV7-3	TRBJ1-1	NA
CASSCRDNEQYF	TGTGCCAGCAGCTGCCGGGACAACGAGCAGTACTTC	NA	TRBV7-2	TRBJ2-7	NA
CASSFGVLEQFF	TGTGCCAGCAGTTTCGGGGTTCTTGAGCAGTTCTTC	NA	TRBV12-3/TRBV12-4	TRBJ2-1	NA
CASSSSGGGSRNEQFF	TGTGCCAGCAGCTCATCCGGCGGGGGTTCTAGGAATGAGCAGTTCTTC	TRBD2	TRBV14	TRBJ2-1	NA
CASSLGTGQSTYGYTF	TGCGCCAGCAGCTTGGGGACAGGCCAGTCGACCTATGGCTACACCTTC	TRBD1	TRBV5-1	TRBJ1-2	NA
CASSENRGIGYTF	TGTGCCAGCAGTGAAAACAGGGGGATAGGCTACACCTTC	TRBD1	TRBV6-1	TRBJ1-2	NA
CASSQDKAGPYEQYF	TGCGCCAGCAGCCAAGATAAGGCGGGCCCCTACGAGCAGTACTTC	NA	TRBV4-3	TRBJ2-7	NA
CASSLAARPNYGYTF	TGTGCCAGCAGCTTAGCTGCCAGGCCAAACTATGGCTACACCTTC	NA	TRBV11-1	TRBJ1-2	once
CASSSTGGLTF	TGTGCCAGCAGCTCGACGGGGGGCTTGACCTTC	NA	TRBV7-3	TRBJ1-2	few
CASSLQSGGLGETQYF	TGTGCCAGCAGCTTACAAAGCGGGGGCCTGGGGGAGACCCAGTACTTC	TRBD2	TRBV7-6	TRBJ2-5	NA
CASQKTYGLVQEQYF	TGCGCCAGCCAAAAGACTTACGGACTAGTTCAAGAGCAGTACTTC	TRBD2	TRBV4-1	TRBJ2-7	NA
CASSLVPGVEQYF	TGTGCCAGCAGTTTAGTCCCAGGGGTCGAGCAGTACTTC	NA	TRBV12-3/TRBV12-4	TRBJ2-7	NA
CASSQEWSSYNSPLHF	TGCGCCAGCAGCCAAGAGTGGAGCTCCTATAATTCACCCCTCCACTTT	NA	TRBV4-1	TRBJ1-6	NA
CASSPQGQGADEQYF	TGTGCCAGCAGCCCACAGGGACAGGGAGCGGACGAGCAGTACTTC	TRBD1	TRBV7-9	TRBJ2-7	NA
CASSPQTNTGELFF	TGTGCCAGCAGCCCCCAGACGAACACCGGGGAGCTGTTTTTT	NA	TRBV7-3	TRBJ2-2	NA
CASSLGGVQPQHF	TGTGCCAGCAGTCTTGGGGGGGTTCAGCCCCAGCATTTT	NA	TRBV6-2/TRBV6-3	TRBJ1-5	NA
CASSYQQATNEKLFF	TGTGCCAGCAGTTACCAACAGGCAACTAATGAAAAACTGTTTTTT	NA	TRBV6-5	TRBJ1-4	NA
CASSVSSGARLTGNTIYF	TGTGCCAGCAGCGTATCATCAGGGGCGAGGTTAACTGGAAACACCATATATTTT	NA	TRBV9	TRBJ1-3	NA
CASSINNDNSPLHF	TGTGCCAGTAGTATAAACAATGATAATTCACCCCTCCACTTT	NA	TRBV19	TRBJ1-6	NA
CASSILDRTRWNTEAFF	TGTGCCAGCAGTATCCTAGACAGGACCCGGTGGAACACTGAAGCTTTCTTT	NA	TRBV6-2/TRBV6-3	TRBJ1-1	NA
CASSLGQINYGYTF	TGTGCCAGCAGCTTAGGACAGATCAACTATGGCTACACCTTC	NA	TRBV7-6	TRBJ1-2	few
CASSAGGLNSPLHF	TGTGCCAGCAGCGCGGGGGGTTTGAATTCACCCCTCCACTTT	NA	TRBV7-9	TRBJ1-6	NA
CASSQDPGNQETQYF	TGCGCCAGCAGCCAAGATCCCGGTAACCAAGAGACCCAGTACTTC	NA	TRBV4-3	TRBJ2-5	NA